These T cell receptor beta chains were read from a single sample in a study of cytomegalovirus exposure and HLA in healthy donors. TCRdb keeps only in-frame clones here, not all; method: immunoSEQ multiplex PCR. This table holds about 95,000 clones, 70% to 80% found once. Sequenced input: PBMCs. The source is a young man in good health and CMV-seropositive. Each CDR3 is given with its conserved first and last residue.

v_call	j_call	cdr3_aa
TRBV7-6	TRBJ2-5	CASSLTGSKQETQYF
TRBV9	TRBJ2-4	CASSPSTGVQNIQYF
TRBV10-3	TRBJ2-7	CAISGSSYEQYF
TRBV29-1	TRBJ1-6	CSVVSGRGSYNSPLHF
TRBV4-1	TRBJ2-7	CASSQKPGGYSHEQYF
TRBV27	TRBJ1-4	CASSPYPDPTNEKLFF
TRBV5-1	TRBJ2-2	CASSRDRNTGELFF
TRBV7-9	TRBJ1-2	CASSLETPGQGFGYTF
TRBV5-6	TRBJ2-5	CASSMAGQETQYF
TRBV5-1	TRBJ2-7	CASSAGLAGGPSEQYF
TRBV13	TRBJ2-7	CASSFDRGYEQYF
TRBV5-6	TRBJ2-3	CASNPDQGPGTSVPDTQYF
TRBV29-1	TRBJ1-1	CSVERGGGEAFF
TRBV18	TRBJ2-7	CASSRYGQGLTYEQYF
TRBV5-1	TRBJ1-1	CASSLGSAGEAFF
TRBV19	TRBJ1-6	CATRDIYNSPLHF
TRBV5-1	TRBJ1-1	CASSLAGQANTEAFF
TRBV2	TRBJ2-3	CASSRDYPFLAQYF
TRBV5-4	TRBJ2-7	CASSRGHYEQYF
TRBV7-6	TRBJ1-1	CASSPGQGLTEAFF
TRBV2	TRBJ2-5	CASRTGTSVAETQYF
TRBV5-1	TRBJ1-2	CASSLATGDGYTF
TRBV2	TRBJ1-2	CASSPTGVVYGYTF
TRBV19	TRBJ1-5	CASSTAGGAGQPQHF
TRBV6-4	TRBJ1-5	CASSDSADREVLEPQHF
TRBV7-6	TRBJ1-5	CASSLEAGGGNQPQHF
TRBV4-1	TRBJ2-1	CASSQVDLGFGSYNEQFF
TRBV19	TRBJ1-6	CASSTRSTGALNSPLHF
TRBV30	TRBJ1-6	CAWSVRGGNSPLHF
TRBV6-1	TRBJ2-7	CASSPRPTYEQYF
TRBV6-1	TRBJ1-2	CANRGGAPSNYGYTF
TRBV18	TRBJ2-7	CASSRTDRYYEQYF
TRBV6-6	TRBJ1-6	CASAGEGGRNNSPLHF
TRBV5-1	TRBJ2-3	CASSFLAGIRTDTQYF
TRBV29-1	TRBJ1-6	CSVRTGSSYNSPLHF
TRBV4-2	TRBJ1-4	CASSPGGRTGIDEKLFF
TRBV2	TRBJ2-1	CASITAGGPNEQFF
TRBV27	TRBJ1-6	CASIPIAGSAYNSPLHF
TRBV18	TRBJ1-1	CASSPHLNTEAFF